This T cell receptor (beta chain) is from a study of blood T cells in healthy people across ages. General study results and limits: Across the age range, TCR beta diversity per million T cells fell in a roughly linear way.

Together with a sample-barcoded 5' primer, a J-beta primer mix was included in a second PCR lasting about 7 to 12 cycles. In TCRdb, the 5' RACE reads were re-called with MiXCR into one record per CDR3 protein. The sample lists 750,000 or so distinct CDR3 sequences, around a quarter seen once, with around 9.2% in the top ten. From germline, CDR1 is SGDLS and CDR2 YYNGEE. Trimming shortened V by 3 bases and J by 7 bases, and 10 bases separated the two germline ends. The CDR3 covers 12 residues. Concerning this clonotype: Its antigen is not identified.

This same sample was also part of a study on T cells of mothers and their children. That report notes: At approximately 1.6 ug per 15 ul, all of the extracted RNA went into cDNA synthesis.

J is TRBJ1-2 and V is TRBV9; D ambiguous. Input material: blood. The TCR originated in a boy aged 5-17 years in good health. The CDR3 DNA follows: TGTGCCAGCAGCGCACAGAGTCGTGGCTACACCTTC. It is translated as CASSAQSRGYTF.